This TCR beta chain was found in a study of blood T cells in healthy people across ages. It was with a sample-barcoded 5' primer and a J-beta primer mix that a second PCR of roughly 7 to 12 cycles was run. Via MiXCR, TCRdb re-called the 5' RACE reads, giving one row per CDR3 protein. The sample comprises about 800,000 distinct CDR3 sequences, 25% of which are singletons, and roughly 3.5% rests with the top ten. This CDR3 is 13 amino acids long. Trimming left V 1 base short and J 5 bases short, with 8 bases between. CDR1 and CDR2 from the germline V gene are MDHEN and SYDVKM. This clonotype appeared a few times. Samples each yielded at least 5 micrograms of total RNA. This sample also appeared in a second study, on T cells of mothers and their children. As that study records: A few healthy Caucasian mothers served as donors, and their six children did as well. Sequencing got over 8 million TCR beta CDR3 reads from each mother and roughly 2.7 million from each child. Comparable shaping of TCR recombination output by thymic selection was observed in related and unrelated pairs.

The clonotype was recovered from a boy between 10 and 17 years old in good health. The chain is built from TRBV28 and TRBJ2-5, with unresolved D. Sequencing was performed on blood. In nucleotides, the CDR3 is TGTGCCAGCAGTTTATATGGTTCTGAGACCCAGTACTTC. This sequence encodes CASSLYGSETQYF.